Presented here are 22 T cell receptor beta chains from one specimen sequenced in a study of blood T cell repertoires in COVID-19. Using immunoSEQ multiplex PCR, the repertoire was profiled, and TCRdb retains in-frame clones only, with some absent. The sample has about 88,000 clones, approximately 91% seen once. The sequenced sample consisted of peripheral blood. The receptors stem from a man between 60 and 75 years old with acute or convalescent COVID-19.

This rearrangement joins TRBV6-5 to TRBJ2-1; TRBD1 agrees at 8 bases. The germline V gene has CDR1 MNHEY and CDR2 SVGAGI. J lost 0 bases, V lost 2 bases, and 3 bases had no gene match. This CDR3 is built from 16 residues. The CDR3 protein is CASSYRTGPSYNEQFF. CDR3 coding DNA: TGTGCCAGCAGTTACCGGACAGGGCCCTCCTACAATGAGCAGTTCTTC.

CDR3 loop: CASRTHGPGGTQYF. CDR3 DNA sequence: TGTGCCAGCAGAACACATGGGCCAGGGGGGACCCAGTACTTC. The chain combines TRBV6-5 with TRBJ2-5; 7 bases align to TRBD1. CDR1 and CDR2 (germline): MNHEY, SVGAGI. CDR3 length: 14 amino acids. V was clipped by 6 bases and J by 7 bases; unmatched bases: 11.

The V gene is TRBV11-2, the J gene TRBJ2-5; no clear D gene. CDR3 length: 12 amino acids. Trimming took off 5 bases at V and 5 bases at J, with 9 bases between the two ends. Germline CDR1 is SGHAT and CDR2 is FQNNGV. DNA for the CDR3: TGTGCCAGCAGCGACAATTGGGAGACCCAGTACTTC. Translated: CASSDNWETQYF.

The CDR3 DNA sequence: TGTGCCACCAGTGATCGGGACAGGGGGCGAGCTAACTATGGCTACACCTTC. Translation gives CATSDRDRGRANYGYTF. The chain links TRBV24-1 to TRBJ1-2; 12 bases match TRBD1. In germline, CDR1 is KGHDR, CDR2 SFDVKD. The trim removed 3 bases at V and 0 bases at J, leaving 4 bases unmatched. The CDR3 extends over 17 amino acids.

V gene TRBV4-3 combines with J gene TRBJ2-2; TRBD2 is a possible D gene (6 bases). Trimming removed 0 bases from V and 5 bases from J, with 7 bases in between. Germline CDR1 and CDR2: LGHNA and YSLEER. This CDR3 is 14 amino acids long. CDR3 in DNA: TGCGCCAGCAGCCAAGAGGGGGGTACCGGGGAGCTGTTTTTT. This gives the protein CASSQEGGTGELFF.

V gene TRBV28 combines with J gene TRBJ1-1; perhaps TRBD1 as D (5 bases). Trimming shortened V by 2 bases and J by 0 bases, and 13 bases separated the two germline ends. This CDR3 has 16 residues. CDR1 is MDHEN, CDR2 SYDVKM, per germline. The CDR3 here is CASSLRGRSMNTEAFF. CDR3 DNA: TGTGCCAGCAGTTTAAGGGGCAGGAGCATGAACACTGAAGCTTTCTTT. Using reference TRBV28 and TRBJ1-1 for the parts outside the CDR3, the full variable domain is DVKVTQSSRYLVKRTGEKVFLECVQDMDHENMFWYRQDPGLGLRLIYFSYDVKMKEKGDIPEGYSVSREKKERFSLILESASTNQTSMYLCASSLRGRSMNTEAFFGQGTRLTVV.

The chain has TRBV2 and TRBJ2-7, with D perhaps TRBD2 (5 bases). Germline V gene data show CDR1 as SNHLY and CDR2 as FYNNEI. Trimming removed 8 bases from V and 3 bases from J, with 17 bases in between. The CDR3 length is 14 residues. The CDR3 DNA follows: TGTGCCAGCCTCTCTGTAAGCGGCTTCTACGAGCAGTACTTC. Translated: CASLSVSGFYEQYF. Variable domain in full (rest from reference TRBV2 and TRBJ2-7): EPEVTQTPSHQVTQMGQEVILRCVPISNHLYFYWYRQILGQKVEFLVSFYNNEISEKSEIFDDQFSVERPDGSNFTLKIRSTKLEDSAMYFCASLSVSGFYEQYFGPGTRLTVT.

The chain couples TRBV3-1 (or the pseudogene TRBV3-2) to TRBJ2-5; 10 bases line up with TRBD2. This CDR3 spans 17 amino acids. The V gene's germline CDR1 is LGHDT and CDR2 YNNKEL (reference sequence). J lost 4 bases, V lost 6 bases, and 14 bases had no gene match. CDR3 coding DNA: TGTGCCAGCAGTCGCTTTGATCTAGCGGGAGTAGGAGAGACCCAGTACTTC. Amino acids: CASSRFDLAGVGETQYF.

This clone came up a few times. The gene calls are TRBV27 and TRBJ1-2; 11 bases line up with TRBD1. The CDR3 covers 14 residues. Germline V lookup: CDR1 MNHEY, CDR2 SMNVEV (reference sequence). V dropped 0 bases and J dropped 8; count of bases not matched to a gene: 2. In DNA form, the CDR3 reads TGTGCCAGCAGTTTATCGGGACAGGGGGACGGCTACACCTTC. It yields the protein CASSLSGQGDGYTF.

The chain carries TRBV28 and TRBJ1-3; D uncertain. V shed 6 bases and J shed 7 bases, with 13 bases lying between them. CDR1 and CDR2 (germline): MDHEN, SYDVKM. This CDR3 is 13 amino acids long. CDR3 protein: CASSTGGRNTIYF. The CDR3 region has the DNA TGTGCCAGCAGCACGGGAGGGCGGAACACCATATATTTT.

The CDR3 bases are TGTGCCAGCAGCGTGGAGTCAGGGGATGAGCAGTTCTTC. Its translation: CASSVESGDEQFF. The chain links TRBV5-6 to TRBJ2-1; TRBD1 might be the D (6 bases). The V gene lost 4 bases and the J gene lost 8 bases, with 13 bases spanning the gap. The CDR3 spans 13 residues. CDR1 is SGHDT and CDR2 is YYEEEE in the germline V gene.

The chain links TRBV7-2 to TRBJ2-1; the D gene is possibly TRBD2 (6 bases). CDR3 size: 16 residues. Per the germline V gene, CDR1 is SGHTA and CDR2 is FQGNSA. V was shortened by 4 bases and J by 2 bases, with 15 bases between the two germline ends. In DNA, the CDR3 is TGTGCCAGCAGCTCGGGACTCCTTAACCCCTACAATGAGCAGTTCTTC. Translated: CASSSGLLNPYNEQFF.

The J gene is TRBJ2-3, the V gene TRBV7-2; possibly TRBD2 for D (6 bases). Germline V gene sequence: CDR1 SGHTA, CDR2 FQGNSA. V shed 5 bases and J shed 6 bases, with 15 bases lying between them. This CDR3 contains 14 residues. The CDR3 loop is CASSQGTFRDTQYF. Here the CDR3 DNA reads TGTGCCAGCAGCCAAGGGACTTTCAGGGATACGCAGTATTTT.

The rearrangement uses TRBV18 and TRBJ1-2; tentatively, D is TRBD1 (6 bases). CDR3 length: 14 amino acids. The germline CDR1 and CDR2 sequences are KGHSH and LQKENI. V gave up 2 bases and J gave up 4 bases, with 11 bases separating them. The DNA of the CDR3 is TGTGCCAGCTCACCAGGACAGCCTTTCTATGGCTACACCTTC. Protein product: CASSPGQPFYGYTF.

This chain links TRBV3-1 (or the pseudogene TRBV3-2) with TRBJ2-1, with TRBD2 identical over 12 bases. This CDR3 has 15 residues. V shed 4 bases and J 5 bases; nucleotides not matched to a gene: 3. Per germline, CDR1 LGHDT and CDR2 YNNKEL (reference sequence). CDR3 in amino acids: CASSPRLAGDNEQFF. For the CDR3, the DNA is TGTGCCAGCAGCCCCCGACTAGCGGGGGACAATGAGCAGTTCTTC.

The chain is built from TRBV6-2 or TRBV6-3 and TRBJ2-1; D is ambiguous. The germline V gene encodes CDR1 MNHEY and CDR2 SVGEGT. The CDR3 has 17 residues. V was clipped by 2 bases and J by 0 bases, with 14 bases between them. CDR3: CASSYPGWQSSYNEQFF. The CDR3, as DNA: TGTGCCAGCAGTTACCCCGGGTGGCAAAGCTCCTACAATGAGCAGTTCTTC.

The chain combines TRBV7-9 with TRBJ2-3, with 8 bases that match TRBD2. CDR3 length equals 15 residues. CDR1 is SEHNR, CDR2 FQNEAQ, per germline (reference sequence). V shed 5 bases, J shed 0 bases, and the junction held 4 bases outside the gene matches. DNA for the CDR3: TGTGCCAGCAGCGCACTAGCGGCTAGCACAGATACGCAGTATTTT. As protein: CASSALAASTDTQYF.

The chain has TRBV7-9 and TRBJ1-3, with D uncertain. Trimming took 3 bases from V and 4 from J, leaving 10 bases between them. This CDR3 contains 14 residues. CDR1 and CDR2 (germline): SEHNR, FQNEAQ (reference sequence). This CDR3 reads CASSFAGGGNTIYF. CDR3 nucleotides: TGTGCCAGCAGCTTCGCAGGAGGCGGAAACACCATATATTTT. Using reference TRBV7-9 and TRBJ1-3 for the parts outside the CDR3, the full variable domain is DTGVSQNPRHKITKRGQNVTFRCDPISEHNRLYWYRQTLGQGPEFLTYFQNEAQLEKSRLLSDRFSAERPKGSFSTLEIQRTEQGDSAMYLCASSFAGGGNTIYFGEGSWLTVV.

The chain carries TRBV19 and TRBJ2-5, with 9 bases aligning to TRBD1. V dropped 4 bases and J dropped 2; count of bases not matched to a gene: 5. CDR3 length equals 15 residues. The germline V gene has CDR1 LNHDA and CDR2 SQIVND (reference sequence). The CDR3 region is CASSTPGQGQETQYF. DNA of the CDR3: TGTGCCAGTAGTACTCCGGGACAGGGACAAGAGACCCAGTACTTC.

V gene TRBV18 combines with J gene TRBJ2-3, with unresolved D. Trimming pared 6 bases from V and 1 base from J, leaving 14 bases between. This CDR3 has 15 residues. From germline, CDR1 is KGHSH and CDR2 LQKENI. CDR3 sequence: CASSSQALGTDTQYF. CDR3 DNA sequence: TGTGCCAGCTCCTCCCAGGCCCTCGGCACAGATACGCAGTATTTT.

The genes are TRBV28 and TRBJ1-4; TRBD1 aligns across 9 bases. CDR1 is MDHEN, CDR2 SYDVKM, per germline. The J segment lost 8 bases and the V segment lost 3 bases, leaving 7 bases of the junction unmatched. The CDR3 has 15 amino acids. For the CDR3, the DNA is TGTGCCAGCAGTTTGCCTACCGGGACAGGGGAAAAACTGTTTTTT. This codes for CASSLPTGTGEKLFF.

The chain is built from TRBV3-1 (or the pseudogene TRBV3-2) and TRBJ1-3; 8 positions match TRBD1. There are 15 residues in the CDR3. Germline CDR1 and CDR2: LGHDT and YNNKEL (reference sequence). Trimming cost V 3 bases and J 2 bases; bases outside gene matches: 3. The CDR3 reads CASSQTGDAGNTIYF. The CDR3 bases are TGTGCCAGCAGCCAGACAGGGGACGCTGGAAACACCATATATTTT.